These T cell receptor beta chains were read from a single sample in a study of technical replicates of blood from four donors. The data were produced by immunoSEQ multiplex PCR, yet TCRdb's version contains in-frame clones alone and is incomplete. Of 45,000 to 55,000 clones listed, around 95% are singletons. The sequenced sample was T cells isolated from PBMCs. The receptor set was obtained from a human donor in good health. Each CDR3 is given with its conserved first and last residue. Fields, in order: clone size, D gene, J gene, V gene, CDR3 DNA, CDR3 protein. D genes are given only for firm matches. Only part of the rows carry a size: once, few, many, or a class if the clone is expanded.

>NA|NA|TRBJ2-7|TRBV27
TGTGCCAGCAGTTTATATGAGGGATTGAGCTCCTACGAGCAGTACTTC
CASSLYEGLSSYEQYF
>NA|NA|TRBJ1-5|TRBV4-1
TGCGCCAGCAGCCAAGATCATCGGGGTTCTCAGCCCCAGCATTTT
CASSQDHRGSQPQHF
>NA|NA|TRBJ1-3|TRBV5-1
TGCGCCAGCAGCTTGGGCGGGGAAGGAAACACCATATATTTT
CASSLGGEGNTIYF
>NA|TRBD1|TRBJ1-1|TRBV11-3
TGTGCCAGCAGCCTGACAGGGGTCACTGAAGCTTTCTTT
CASSLTGVTEAFF
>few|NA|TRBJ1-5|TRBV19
TGTGCCAGTAGTCCGGGACTCATTACTTTT
CASSPGLITF
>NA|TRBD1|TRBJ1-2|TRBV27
TGTGCCAGCAGACACCCACAGGGGGCGCGGGGCTACACCTTC
CASRHPQGARGYTF
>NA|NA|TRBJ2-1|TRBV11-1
TGTGCCAGCAGCTTGGGGGGACCCTCCTACAATGAGCAGTTCTTC
CASSLGGPSYNEQFF
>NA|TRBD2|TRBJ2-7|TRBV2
TGTGCCAGCAACGAGGGACTAGTCTTTGGCGAGCAGTACTTC
CASNEGLVFGEQYF
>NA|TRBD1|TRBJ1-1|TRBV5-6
TGTGCCAGCAGAAACTCGCGTTCCAGGGGGCTTATGAACACTGAAGCTTTCTTT
CASRNSRSRGLMNTEAFF
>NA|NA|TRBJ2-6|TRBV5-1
TGCGCCAGCAGGATGGAGGCGGGATCCGGGGCCAACGTCCTGACTTTC
CASRMEAGSGANVLTF
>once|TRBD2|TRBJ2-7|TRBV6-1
TGTGCCGGATCTAGCGGGGGCTACGAGCAGTACTTC
CAGSSGGYEQYF
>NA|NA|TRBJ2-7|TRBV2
TGTGCCAGCAGTGTTCGCGAGCAGTACTTC
CASSVREQYF
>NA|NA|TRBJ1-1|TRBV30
TGTGCCTGGGCCGCAGGCGGGACTGAAGCTTTCTTT
CAWAAGGTEAFF
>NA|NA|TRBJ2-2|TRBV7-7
TGTGCCAGCAGCTCGACCGGGACACACACCGGGGAGCTGTTTTTT
CASSSTGTHTGELFF
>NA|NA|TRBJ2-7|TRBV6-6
TGTGCCAGCAGGGACAGTAACTCCTACGAGCAGTACTTC
CASRDSNSYEQYF
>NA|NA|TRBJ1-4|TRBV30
TGTGCCTGGAGTATCCCCTATAGGGGGTCTGAAAAACTGTTTTTT
CAWSIPYRGSEKLFF
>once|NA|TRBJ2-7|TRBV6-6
TGTGCCAGCTCTTACCCTCCGGACGAGCAGTACTTC
CASSYPPDEQYF
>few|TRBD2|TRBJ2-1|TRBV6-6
TGTGCCAGCAGTTACCCTAGCGGCCTCAATGAGCAGTTCTTC
CASSYPSGLNEQFF
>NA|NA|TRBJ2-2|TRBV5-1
TGCGCCAGCAGCTTGGTATGGCAGGCCGGGGAGCTGTTTTTT
CASSLVWQAGELFF
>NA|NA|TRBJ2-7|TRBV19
TGTGCCAGTAGTATAAACAGGCTCTACGAGCAGTACTTC
CASSINRLYEQYF
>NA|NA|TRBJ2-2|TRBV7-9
TGTGCCAGCAGCTTAGTACACGGGAACGGGGAGCTGTTTTTT
CASSLVHGNGELFF
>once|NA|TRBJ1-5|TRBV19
TGTGCCAGTAGTGCCCACAGGCTATATAGCAATCAGCCCCAGCATTTT
CASSAHRLYSNQPQHF
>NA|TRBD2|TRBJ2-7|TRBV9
TGTGCCAGCAGCTGGGGGGGGACTAGCTACGAGCAGTACTTC
CASSWGGTSYEQYF
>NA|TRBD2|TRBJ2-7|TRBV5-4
TGTGCCAGCAGCTTCGGGAGGGCCTACGAGCAGTACTTC
CASSFGRAYEQYF
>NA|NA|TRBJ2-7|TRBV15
TGTGCCACCAGCAGAGATCGACTGGCAGTGCCTTACGAGCAGTACTTC
CATSRDRLAVPYEQYF
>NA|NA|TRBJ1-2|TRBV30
TGTGCCTGGAGTGTGGGGGGTAACTTAGCTAACTATGGCTACACCTTC
CAWSVGGNLANYGYTF
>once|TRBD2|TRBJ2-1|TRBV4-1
TGCGCCAGCAGCCAAGACAAGCGGGAGGGCAATGAGCAGTTCTTC
CASSQDKREGNEQFF
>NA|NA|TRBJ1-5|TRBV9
TGTGCCAGCAGCGCGAGAGGGATGAGCAATCAGCCCCAGCATTTT
CASSARGMSNQPQHF
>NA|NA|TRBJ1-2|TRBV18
TGTGCCAGCTCACCCTGGACAACTCAGAACTATGGCTACACCTTC
CASSPWTTQNYGYTF
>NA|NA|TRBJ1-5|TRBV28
TGTGCCAGCAGTTCCCCGGGGGGGCTAAGCAATCAGCCCCAGCATTTT
CASSSPGGLSNQPQHF
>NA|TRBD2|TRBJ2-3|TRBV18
TGTGCCAGCTCACCAATGCGCGGGAGAGCTGCAGATACGCAGTATTTT
CASSPMRGRAADTQYF
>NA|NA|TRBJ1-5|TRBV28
TGTGCCAGCAGTTATGGACAGTCAAATCAGCCCCAGCATTTT
CASSYGQSNQPQHF
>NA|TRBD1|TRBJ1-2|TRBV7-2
TGTGCCAGCAGCTTAGATCCGGGACAGGGCTATGGCTACACCTTC
CASSLDPGQGYGYTF
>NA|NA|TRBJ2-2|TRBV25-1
TGTGCCAGCAGTGAATGGGGGGAGACCGGGGAGCTGTTTTTT
CASSEWGETGELFF
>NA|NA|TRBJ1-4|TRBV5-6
TGTGCCAGCAGCTCTACAGTGAATAATGAAAAACTGTTTTTT
CASSSTVNNEKLFF
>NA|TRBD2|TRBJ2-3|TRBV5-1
TGCGCCAGCAGCATAGCGGGAGGGCCCACAGATACGCAGTATTTT
CASSIAGGPTDTQYF
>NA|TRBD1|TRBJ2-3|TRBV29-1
TGCAGCGTCACTCCGTGGACAGGGCCAGATACGCAGTATTTT
CSVTPWTGPDTQYF